The 3 T cell receptor beta chains listed next were all sequenced from one sample in a study of brain T cells in children with intractable seizures (dated by TCRdb to the early 2020s). The library relied on the immunoSEQ multiplex PCR assay. As stored in TCRdb, this immuneACCESS dataset retains in-frame rearrangements with V and J assigned. A fraction of the clones does not appear; measured against another copy, unresolved V genes explain less than half of the discrepancy, and the remainder lacks a known reason. A total of 75,000 to 80,000 clones appear in this sample, about 93% of them only once. Of the sample, roughly 1.5% is held by the ten largest clones. Reading the label with the study, this specimen's time point is: resected brain tissue, or blood drawn just prior to surgery. The sequencing here drew on peripheral blood, taken at surgery. These receptors were taken from a boy under three years old with tuberous sclerosis and intractable seizures.

The V call is TRBV7-8, the J call TRBJ2-7, with D perhaps matching TRBD2 (5 bases). The CDR3 has 15 amino acids. V was cut by 5 bases and J by 0 bases, with 14 bases left in between. Per germline, CDR1 SGHVS and CDR2 FQNEAQ. CDR3 sequence: CASSRHTEASYEQYF. CDR3 DNA sequence: TGTGCCAGCAGCCGACACACGGAGGCCTCCTACGAGCAGTACTTC.

This chain joins TRBV6-1 and TRBJ2-7, with D perhaps TRBD1 or TRBD2 (5 bases each). V was clipped by 2 bases and J by 3 bases, with 8 bases between them. Germline V CDR1 and CDR2: MNHNS, SASEGT. The CDR3 spans 13 residues. The CDR3 coding sequence is TGTGCCAGCAGTGAATTTGGGGGCTACGAGCAGTACTTC. Translating it yields CASSEFGGYEQYF.

This clone was counted a single time. The CDR3, as DNA: TGTGCCAGCAGGGTAGCGGGGACCCCAGAGACCCAGTACTTC. Translation gives CASRVAGTPETQYF. The rearrangement joins TRBV2 to TRBJ2-5; 8 nucleotides line up with TRBD2. V was pared by 6 bases and J by 4 bases, with 7 bases of the junction left unmatched. CDR3 length: 14 amino acids. Germline V gives CDR1 SNHLY, CDR2 FYNNEI.